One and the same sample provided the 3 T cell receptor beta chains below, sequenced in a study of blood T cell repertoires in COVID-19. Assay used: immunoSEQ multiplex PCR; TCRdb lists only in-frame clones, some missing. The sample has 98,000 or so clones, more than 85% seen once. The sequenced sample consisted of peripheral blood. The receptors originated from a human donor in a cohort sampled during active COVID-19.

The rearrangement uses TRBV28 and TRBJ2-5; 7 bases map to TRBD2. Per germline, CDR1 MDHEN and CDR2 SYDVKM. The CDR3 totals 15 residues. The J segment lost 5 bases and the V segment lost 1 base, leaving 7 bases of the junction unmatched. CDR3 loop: CASSLSGEGRETQYF. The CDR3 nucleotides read TGTGCCAGCAGTTTATCGGGGGAGGGCCGGGAGACCCAGTACTTC.

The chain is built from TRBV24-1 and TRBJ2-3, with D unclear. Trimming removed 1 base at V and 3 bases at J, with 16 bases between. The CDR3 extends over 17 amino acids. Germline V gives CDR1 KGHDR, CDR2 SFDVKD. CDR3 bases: TGTGCCACCAGTGATTTTGAGGCGGCAGCAACTACAGATACGCAGTATTTT. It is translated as CATSDFEAAATTDTQYF.

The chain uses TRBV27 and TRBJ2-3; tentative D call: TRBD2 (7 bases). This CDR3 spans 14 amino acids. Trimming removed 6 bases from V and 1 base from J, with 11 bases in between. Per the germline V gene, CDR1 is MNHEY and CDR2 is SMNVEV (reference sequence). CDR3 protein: CASRTGLGTDTQYF. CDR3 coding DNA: TGTGCCAGCAGGACAGGACTAGGCACAGATACGCAGTATTTT.